These 30 T cell receptor beta chains share one sample of origin, sequenced in a study of blood T cell repertoires in COVID-19. TCRdb's table, derived via immunoSEQ multiplex PCR, lists solely in-frame clones and lacks some. This sample carries some 130,000 clones, approximately 89% of them seen once, and the ten largest clones take about a tenth. The sample consisted of peripheral blood. Receptors originate from a man between 45 and 60 years old with acute or convalescent COVID-19.

The CDR3 region is CASSPPSGGSYNEQFF. In DNA, the CDR3 is TGTGCCAGCTCACCACCGAGCGGGGGCTCCTACAATGAGCAGTTCTTC. V gene TRBV18 combines with J gene TRBJ2-1, with 8 bases aligning to TRBD2. The CDR3 covers 16 residues. The germline gives CDR1 KGHSH, CDR2 LQKENI. Trimming cost V 0 bases and J 0 bases; bases outside gene matches: 1.

The chain combines TRBV3-1 (or the pseudogene TRBV3-2) with TRBJ1-2; TRBD1 might be the D (5 bases). Germline CDR1 LGHDT, CDR2 YNNKEL (reference sequence). CDR3 size: 13 residues. Trimming left V 3 bases short and J 2 bases short, with 7 bases between. The CDR3 sequence: CASSQGRNYGYTF. Written as DNA, the CDR3 is TGTGCCAGCAGCCAGGGGCGCAACTATGGCTACACCTTC.

V is TRBV27 and J is TRBJ1-5; D uncertain. V was trimmed by 4 bases and J by 5 bases, leaving 15 bases between them. Per germline, CDR1 MNHEY and CDR2 SMNVEV (reference sequence). The CDR3 consists of 15 residues. The CDR3 loop is CASSSGRTGDQPQHF. The CDR3, as DNA: TGTGCCAGCAGTTCCGGGCGCACCGGGGATCAGCCCCAGCATTTT.

The chain recombines TRBV20-1 with TRBJ1-1; no reliable D call. V lost 6 bases, J lost 1 base, and 6 bases lay in between. CDR1 is DFQATT and CDR2 is SNEGSKA in the germline V gene (reference sequence). The CDR3 consists of 11 residues. CDR3 DNA: TGCAGTGCGGGAGCGAACACTGAAGCTTTCTTT. Translating it yields CSAGANTEAFF.

The chain links TRBV6-6 to TRBJ1-6; no reliable D call. V was trimmed by 4 bases and J by 7 bases, leaving 5 bases between them. Germline CDR1 MNHNY, CDR2 SVGAGI (reference sequence). This CDR3 is built from 12 residues. CDR3 protein: CASSSLNSPLHF. CDR3 nucleotides: TGTGCCAGCAGTTCCCTAAATTCACCCCTCCACTTT.

The chain couples TRBV10-2 to TRBJ1-5; D call uncertain. Trimming pared 6 bases from V and 0 bases from J, leaving 12 bases between. This CDR3 has 15 amino acids. The germline CDR1 and CDR2 sequences are WSHSY and SAAADI. CDR3: CASRKGVNSNQPQHF. CDR3 coding DNA: TGCGCCAGCAGAAAGGGAGTTAATAGCAATCAGCCCCAGCATTTT.

V gene TRBV5-1 combines with J gene TRBJ2-7, with 7 bases identical to TRBD2. The junction had 9 bases not matched to a gene; V was cut back by 6 bases and J by 3 bases. The CDR3 runs to 14 residues. In germline, CDR1 is SGHRS, CDR2 YFSETQ. CDR3 protein: CASTPGGGNYEQYF. The CDR3 nucleotides are TGCGCCAGCACCCCGGGAGGCGGGAACTACGAGCAGTACTTC. Looking up the rest from reference TRBV5-1 and TRBJ2-7 gives the full variable domain: KAGVTQTPRYLIKTRGQQVTLSCSPISGHRSVSWYQQTPGQGLQFLFEYFSETQRNKGNFPGRFSGRQFSNSRSEMNVSTLELGDSALYLCASTPGGGNYEQYFGPGTRLTVT.

Note on this clone: A read error may produce the germline difference seen at one junction end. This chain uses TRBV20-1 with TRBJ1-6; D is perhaps TRBD1 (6 bases). The CDR3 extends over 11 amino acids. Per the germline V gene, CDR1 is DFQATT and CDR2 is SNEGSKA (reference sequence). The CDR3 loop reads CSASPDRKVEF. DNA for the CDR3: TGCAGTGCTAGCCCCGACAGGAAGGTCGAGTTT.

Only one count was recorded for this clone. The chain uses TRBV21-1 and TRBJ2-6; the DNA was not used to check the table's D call, TRBD2. TRBV21-1 is listed as a pseudogene. The length of the CDR3 is 15 residues. The CDR3 DNA follows: TGTGCCAGCAGCAAAGTCGACTATGGGGCCAACGTCCTGACTTTC. Protein sequence: CASSKVDYGANVLTF.

CDR3 sequence reads: CASSLGTTNTEAFF. The CDR3 bases are TGTGCCAGCAGCCTCGGGACAACCAACACTGAAGCTTTCTTT. The chain couples TRBV7-3 to TRBJ1-1; D may be TRBD1 (6 bases). V lost 5 bases and J lost 2, with 12 bases in between. Germline CDR1 SGHTA, CDR2 FQGTGA. The CDR3 length is 14 residues. Combining the CDR3 with reference TRBV7-3 and TRBJ1-1 gives the whole variable domain GAGVSQTPSNKVTEKGKYVELRCDPISGHTALYWYRQSLGQGPEFLIYFQGTGAADDSGLPNDRFFAVRPEGSVSTLKIQRTERGDSAVYLCASSLGTTNTEAFFGQGTRLTVV.

This clone was counted between two and nine times. The chain has TRBV7-2 and TRBJ2-2, with 7 bases fitting TRBD1. This CDR3 has 14 residues. Germline trimming cut 8 bases from V and 0 bases from J; bases unmatched to any gene: 3. Per the germline V gene, CDR1 is SGHTA and CDR2 is FQGNSA. The CDR3 sequence is CASRQGANTGELFF. As DNA, the CDR3 is TGTGCCAGCCGTCAGGGGGCGAACACCGGGGAGCTGTTTTTT.

This clone was seen a single time. The genes are TRBV4-1 and TRBJ1-3; D unclear. V lost 2 bases to trimming and J lost 7 bases, with 12 bases between them. Germline V gives CDR1 MGHRA, CDR2 YSYEKL. The CDR3 is 14 residues long. The CDR3 region has the DNA TGCGCCAGCAGCCAACCAGCGGAAGGGAACACCATATATTTT. Translation gives CASSQPAEGNTIYF.

V usage is TRBV5-1 and J usage is TRBJ1-1, with 10 bases identical to TRBD1. The CDR3 runs 15 residues. Germline trimming cut 2 bases from V and 8 bases from J; bases unmatched to any gene: 9. Germline V lookup: CDR1 SGHRS, CDR2 YFSETQ. CDR3 sequence: CASSLVGQGEREAFF. Here the CDR3 DNA reads TGCGCCAGCAGCTTAGTTGGACAGGGGGAAAGAGAAGCTTTCTTT. Full variable domain (remainder filled in from reference TRBV5-1 and TRBJ1-1): KAGVTQTPRYLIKTRGQQVTLSCSPISGHRSVSWYQQTPGQGLQFLFEYFSETQRNKGNFPGRFSGRQFSNSRSEMNVSTLELGDSALYLCASSLVGQGEREAFFGQGTRLTVV.

The chain recombines TRBV29-1 with TRBJ1-1; D is possibly TRBD1 (6 bases). Germline V gives CDR1 SQVTM, CDR2 ANQGSEA. This CDR3 contains 13 residues. V lost 4 bases to trimming and J lost 0 bases, with 9 bases between them. The CDR3 loop reads CSVAGGLNTEAFF. The CDR3, as DNA: TGCAGCGTTGCTGGGGGCCTGAACACTGAAGCTTTCTTT.

CDR3 protein: CASSPGPGQETNTEAFF. The CDR3 DNA is TGTGCCAGCAGCCCGGGCCCCGGACAGGAGACGAACACTGAAGCTTTCTTT. This sequence joins TRBV9 and TRBJ1-1; 7 bases match TRBD1. Germline V gene sequence: CDR1 SGDLS, CDR2 YYNGEE. The V gene end was trimmed by 4 bases and the J gene end by 1 base; junction bases not matched to a gene: 13. The CDR3 has 17 residues. Full variable domain (remainder filled in from reference TRBV9 and TRBJ1-1): DSGVTQTPKHLITATGQRVTLRCSPRSGDLSVYWYQQSLDQGLQFLIQYYNGEERAKGNILERFSAQQFPDLHSELNLSSLELGDSALYFCASSPGPGQETNTEAFFGQGTRLTVV.

The chain joins TRBV4-1 to TRBJ2-1; TRBD2 agrees at 11 bases. V shed 0 bases and J 4 bases; nucleotides not matched to a gene: 5. The CDR3 is made up of 17 amino acids. Germline CDR1 MGHRA, CDR2 YSYEKL. Here the CDR3 reads CASSQEGLAAGYNEQFF. DNA for the CDR3: TGCGCCAGCAGCCAAGAGGGACTAGCGGCGGGGTACAATGAGCAGTTCTTC.

The V call is TRBV7-9, the J call TRBJ2-3, with TRBD1 matching over 7 bases. The CDR3 has 14 amino acids. The germline gives CDR1 SEHNR, CDR2 FQNEAQ (reference sequence). V shed 5 bases and J 1 base; nucleotides not matched to a gene: 3. The CDR3 loop reads CASSDDRGTDTQYF. As DNA, the CDR3 is TGTGCCAGCAGCGATGACAGGGGCACAGATACGCAGTATTTT.

In this sample, this clone turned up once. The rearrangement uses TRBV6-5 and TRBJ1-1; 7 positions agree with TRBD1. The ends lost 9 bases at V and 4 bases at J; junction bases unmatched: 5. The CDR3 loop spans 12 amino acids. The germline V gene has CDR1 MNHEY and CDR2 SVGAGI. The CDR3 region has the DNA TGTGCCAGTAAATCAGGGGGCACTGAAGCTTTCTTT. Protein product: CASKSGGTEAFF.

This chain joins TRBV5-6 and TRBJ2-5, with a weak D call TRBD2 (6 bases). With 2 bases removed from V and 2 bases from J, the gap between germline ends came to 10 bases. CDR3 size: 14 residues. Germline CDR1 is SGHDT and CDR2 is YYEEEE. In DNA form, the CDR3 reads TGTGCCAGCAGCTTCGCCGGAGGGCAAGAGACCCAGTACTTC. As protein: CASSFAGGQETQYF.

The rearrangement joins TRBV5-1 to TRBJ1-1; 12 bases match TRBD1. The germline CDR1 and CDR2 sequences are SGHRS and YFSETQ. Germline trimming cut 7 bases from V and 11 bases from J; bases unmatched to any gene: 9. The CDR3 contains 13 residues. This CDR3 is CASHLGGQGAAFF. In nucleotides, the CDR3 is TGCGCCAGCCACCTAGGGGGACAGGGGGCCGCTTTCTTT.

This clone was observed once. The genes are TRBV4-2 and TRBJ2-3, with 10 bases identical to TRBD2. Germline-derived CDR1 and CDR2 are LGHNA and YNFKEQ. This CDR3 region has 17 residues. V lost 4 bases and J lost 1; bases outside the gene matches: 8. CDR3 coding DNA: TGTGCCAGCAGCCCCTCGGTTCTAGCGGGAGGCACAGATACGCAGTATTTT. Translating gives CASSPSVLAGGTDTQYF.

Only a few counts were recorded for this clone. The chain is built from TRBV6-5 and TRBJ2-1; 7 bases map to TRBD2. Germline assignment: CDR1 MNHEY and CDR2 SVGAGI. V dropped 5 bases and J dropped 6; count of bases not matched to a gene: 4. This CDR3 is built from 13 residues. CDR3: CASSLGEGNEQFF. The CDR3 nucleotides read TGTGCCAGCAGTCTGGGGGAGGGCAATGAGCAGTTCTTC.

The chain links TRBV18 to TRBJ1-3; TRBD1 matches 7 bases. The CDR3 is 15 residues long. In germline, CDR1 is KGHSH, CDR2 LQKENI. V dropped 3 bases and J dropped 3; count of bases not matched to a gene: 5. CDR3 sequence (DNA): TGTGCCAGCTCACCGGGGACAGCCCTTGGAAACACCATATATTTT. Translated, it gives CASSPGTALGNTIYF.

J is TRBJ1-2 and V is TRBV7-9, with D possibly being TRBD1 (6 bases). This CDR3 is built from 14 residues. V was trimmed by 3 bases and J by 5 bases, leaving 13 bases between them. CDR1 and CDR2 (germline): SEHNR, FQNEAQ (reference sequence). The CDR3 DNA sequence: TGTGCCAGCAGCTTGGGACAAAGGGAGTATGGCTACACCTTC. Translation: CASSLGQREYGYTF.

The V gene is TRBV6-5, the J gene TRBJ2-7; the D gene is possibly TRBD2 (6 bases). CDR1 and CDR2 from the germline V gene are MNHEY and SVGAGI. Trimming shortened V by 7 bases and J by 2 bases, and 15 bases separated the two germline ends. The CDR3 has 14 residues. CDR3 sequence reads: CASNPAGRTYEQYF. The CDR3 DNA follows: TGTGCCAGCAACCCTGCGGGGCGCACCTACGAGCAGTACTTC.

This clone turned up a few times. The CDR3 sequence is CASSWDRVNSPLHF. DNA of the CDR3: TGTGCCAGTAGTTGGGACAGGGTAAATTCACCCCTCCACTTT. The chain couples TRBV19 to TRBJ1-6; TRBD1 aligns across 9 bases. Germline CDR1 and CDR2: LNHDA and SQIVND (reference sequence). The V gene end was trimmed by 5 bases and the J gene end by 7 bases; junction bases not matched to a gene: 3. The length of the CDR3 is 14 residues.

CDR3 DNA: TGTGCCAGCAGGGGGGGACAGCTGAACACTGAAGCTTTCTTT. Its protein is CASRGGQLNTEAFF. V gene TRBV5-5 combines with J gene TRBJ1-1, with 7 bases that match TRBD1. Germline V lookup: CDR1 SGHKS, CDR2 YYEKEE (reference sequence). The CDR3 spans 14 residues. The V segment lost 5 bases and the J segment 0 bases; nucleotides outside the gene matches: 4.

J is TRBJ1-1 and V is TRBV10-3, with TRBD1 matching over 7 bases. Losses at the gene ends were 6 bases for V and 0 bases for J; bases not matched to a gene: 13. CDR1 is ENHRY, CDR2 SYGVKD, per germline. This CDR3 has 17 amino acids. CDR3 in amino acids: CAISSGGPGRLNTEAFF. Here the CDR3 DNA reads TGTGCCATCAGCTCAGGGGGACCAGGGAGGCTGAACACTGAAGCTTTCTTT.

The V call is TRBV7-9, the J call TRBJ2-7; 8 bases agree with TRBD2. V was clipped by 5 bases and J by 3 bases; unmatched bases: 6. This CDR3 region has 14 residues. CDR1 and CDR2 from the germline V gene are SEHNR and FQNEAQ (reference sequence). The DNA for the CDR3 is TGTGCCAGCAGCCGTCGGGAGGGCCGCTACGAGCAGTACTTC. Its translation is CASSRREGRYEQYF.

This clone has only one observation. The chain carries TRBV9 and TRBJ2-1, with TRBD1 matching 7 bases. Germline loops: CDR1 SGDLS, CDR2 YYNGEE. The CDR3 loop spans 15 amino acids. V lost 0 bases, J lost 5 bases, and 5 bases stayed unmatched. CDR3 region: CASSVARGRNNEQFF. The CDR3 DNA sequence: TGTGCCAGCAGCGTAGCGAGGGGGCGGAACAATGAGCAGTTCTTC.